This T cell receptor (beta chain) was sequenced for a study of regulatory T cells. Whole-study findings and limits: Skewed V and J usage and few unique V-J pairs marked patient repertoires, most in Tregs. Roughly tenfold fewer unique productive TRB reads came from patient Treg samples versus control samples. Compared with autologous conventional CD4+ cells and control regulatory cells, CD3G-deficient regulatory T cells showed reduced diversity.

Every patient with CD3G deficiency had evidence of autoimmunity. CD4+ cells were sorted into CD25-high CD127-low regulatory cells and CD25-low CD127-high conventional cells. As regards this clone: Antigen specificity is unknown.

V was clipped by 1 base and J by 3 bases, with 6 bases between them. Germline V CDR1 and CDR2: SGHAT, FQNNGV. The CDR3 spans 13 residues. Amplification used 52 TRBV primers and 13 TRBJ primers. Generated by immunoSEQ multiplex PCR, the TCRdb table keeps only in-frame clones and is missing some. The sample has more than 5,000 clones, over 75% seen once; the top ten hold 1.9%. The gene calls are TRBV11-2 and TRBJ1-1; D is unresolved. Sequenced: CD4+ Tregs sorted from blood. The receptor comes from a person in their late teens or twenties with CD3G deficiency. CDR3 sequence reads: CASSLVTDTEAFF. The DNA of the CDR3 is TGTGCCAGCAGCTTAGTCACAGACACTGAAGCTTTCTTT.